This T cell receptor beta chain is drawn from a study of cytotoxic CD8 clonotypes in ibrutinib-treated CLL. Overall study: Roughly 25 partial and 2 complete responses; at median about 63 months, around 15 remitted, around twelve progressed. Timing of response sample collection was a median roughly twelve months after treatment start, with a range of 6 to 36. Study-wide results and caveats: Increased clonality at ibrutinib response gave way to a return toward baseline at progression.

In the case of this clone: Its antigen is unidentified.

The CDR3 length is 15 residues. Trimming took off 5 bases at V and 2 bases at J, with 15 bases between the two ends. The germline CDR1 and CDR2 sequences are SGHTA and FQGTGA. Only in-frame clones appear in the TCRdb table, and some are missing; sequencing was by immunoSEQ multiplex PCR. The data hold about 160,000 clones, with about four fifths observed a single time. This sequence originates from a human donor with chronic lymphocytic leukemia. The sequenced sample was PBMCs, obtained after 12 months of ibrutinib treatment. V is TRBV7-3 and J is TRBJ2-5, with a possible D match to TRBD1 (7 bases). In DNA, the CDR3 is TGTGCCAGCAGCCTCAACAGGGGAGGACAAGAGACCCAGTACTTC. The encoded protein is CASSLNRGGQETQYF. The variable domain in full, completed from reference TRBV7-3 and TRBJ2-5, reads GAGVSQTPSNKVTEKGKYVELRCDPISGHTALYWYRQSLGQGPEFLIYFQGTGAADDSGLPNDRFFAVRPEGSVSTLKIQRTERGDSAVYLCASSLNRGGQETQYFGPGTRLLVL.